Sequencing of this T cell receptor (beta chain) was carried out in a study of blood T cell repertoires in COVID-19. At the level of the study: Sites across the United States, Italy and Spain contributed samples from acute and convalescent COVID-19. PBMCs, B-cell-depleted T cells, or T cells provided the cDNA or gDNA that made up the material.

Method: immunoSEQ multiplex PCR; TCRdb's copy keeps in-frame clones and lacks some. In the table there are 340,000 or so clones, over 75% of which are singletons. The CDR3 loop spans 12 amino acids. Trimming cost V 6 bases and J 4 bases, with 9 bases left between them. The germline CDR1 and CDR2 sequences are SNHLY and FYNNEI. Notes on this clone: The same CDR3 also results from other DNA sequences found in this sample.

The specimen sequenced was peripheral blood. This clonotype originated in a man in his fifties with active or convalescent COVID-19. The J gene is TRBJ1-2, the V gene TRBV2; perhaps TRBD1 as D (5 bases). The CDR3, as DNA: TGTGCCAGCAGGGGGGGAGGCTATGGCTACACCTTC. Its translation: CASRGGGYGYTF.